This T cell receptor (beta chain) is drawn from a study of T cells after yellow fever vaccination. This clonotype was counted between two and nine times. With V trimmed by 4 bases and J by 7 bases, 14 bases remained unmatched. The germline V gene encodes CDR1 MNHEY and CDR2 SVGAGI. CDR3 size: 17 residues. In TCRdb, the 5' RACE reads were re-called with MiXCR into one record per CDR3 protein. The sample contains some 320,000 distinct CDR3 sequences, about 8.7% of which appear only once. V gene TRBV6-5 combines with J gene TRBJ2-5; 11 bases fit TRBD2. This specimen was PBMCs, taken on the day of the first yellow fever vaccination. This TCR was sampled from a man between 18 and 35 years old who received the YFV17D yellow fever vaccine. In nucleotides, the CDR3 is TGTGCCAGCAGTTCAATCCCGACTAGCGGGGATGGTGGGACCCAGTACTTC. The encoded protein is CASSSIPTSGDGGTQYF.